The 26 T cell receptor beta chains reported below all come from one sample, sequenced in a study of control samples from healthy donors and cancer patients. Sequenced by immunoSEQ multiplex PCR; TCRdb stores in-frame clones only, minus some. The data hold some 120,000 clones, with around nine tenths observed a single time. Input material: blood. These receptors were taken from a man between 18 and 29 years old in good health.

Notes on this clone: The junction differs from germline at one of its ends, possibly a read error. V and J are TRBV3-1 (or the pseudogene TRBV3-2) and TRBJ2-7; D ambiguous. Germline V gene sequence: CDR1 LGHDT, CDR2 YNNKEL (reference sequence). The CDR3 contains 13 residues. This CDR3 reads CASSQAGSSEQYF. Written as DNA, the CDR3 is TGTGCCAGCAGCCAGGCCGGTTCCTCCGAGCAGTACTTC.

The chain combines TRBV12-5 with TRBJ2-1, with D perhaps matching TRBD2 (5 bases). Germline V gene sequence: CDR1 LGHNT, CDR2 FRNRAP. Trimming pared 5 bases from V and 7 bases from J, leaving 18 bases between. The CDR3 extends over 15 amino acids. CDR3 protein: CASGQWKRMGNEQFF. The CDR3 nucleotides are TGTGCTAGTGGTCAGTGGAAGCGGATGGGGAATGAGCAGTTCTTC.

The chain links TRBV5-1 to TRBJ2-7; 10 nucleotides line up with TRBD1. The V and J ends lost 2 bases and 6 bases, in that order; junction bases with no gene match: 5. CDR3 length: 14 residues. From germline, CDR1 is SGHRS and CDR2 YFSETQ. The CDR3 here is CASSLGQGVFEQYF. CDR3 bases: TGCGCCAGCAGCTTAGGACAGGGGGTATTCGAGCAGTACTTC.

The J gene is TRBJ1-6, the V gene TRBV7-9, with D hard to call. This CDR3 is 15 amino acids long. Trimming removed 1 base at V and 7 bases at J, with 11 bases between. CDR1 SEHNR and CDR2 FQNEAQ come from the germline V gene (reference sequence). The CDR3 protein is CASSLVSLENSPLHF. The CDR3 nucleotides are TGTGCCAGCAGCTTAGTGTCCTTAGAGAATTCACCCCTCCACTTT.

This chain uses TRBV3-1 (or the pseudogene TRBV3-2) with TRBJ2-3, with TRBD1 matching 8 bases. Germline-derived CDR1 and CDR2 are LGHDT and YNNKEL (reference sequence). Trimming removed 7 bases from V and 4 bases from J; junction bases left unmatched: 7. The CDR3 has 14 amino acids. CDR3 in amino acids: CASTQGARSDTQYF. CDR3 in DNA: TGTGCCAGCACCCAGGGGGCGAGGTCAGATACGCAGTATTTT.

The DNA of the CDR3 is TGTGCCAGCAGTTCTAGGGGCCTGAACACTGAAGCTTTCTTT. Translation: CASSSRGLNTEAFF. The chain has TRBV27 and TRBJ1-1; TRBD1 is a possible D gene (5 bases). Germline V gene lookup returns CDR1 MNHEY and CDR2 SMNVEV (reference sequence). This CDR3 spans 14 amino acids. The V end was cut by 4 bases, the J end by 0 bases, with 9 bases between.

V is TRBV29-1 and J is TRBJ2-7; 10 bases are a match to TRBD1. Trimming took 7 bases from V and 0 from J; bases not matched to a gene: 12. The CDR3 is made up of 16 amino acids. Germline-derived CDR1 and CDR2 are SQVTM and ANQGSEA. Written as DNA, the CDR3 is TGCAGCGCCACCGGGACAGGGGTCGGGAGCTCCTACGAGCAGTACTTC. This translates into CSATGTGVGSSYEQYF.

The chain employs TRBV5-1 and TRBJ1-1; D is unclear. Trimming removed 4 bases at V and 6 bases at J, with 19 bases between. The CDR3 consists of 15 residues. Per the germline V gene, CDR1 is SGHRS and CDR2 is YFSETQ. The CDR3 coding sequence is TGCGCCAGCAGCCCCCTTCTGGGTTCATCGGCTGAAGCTTTCTTT. It codes for CASSPLLGSSAEAFF.

The chain has TRBV7-5 and TRBJ1-3. TRBV7-5 is shown as a pseudogene. The CDR3 covers 15 residues. As DNA, the CDR3 is TGTGTCAGAAGTCCTCGAGGGGGACTCCAAAACACCATATATTTT. Residues: CVRSPRGGLQNTIYF.

The gene calls are TRBV25-1 and TRBJ1-2; no definite D call. V lost 1 base, J lost 7 bases, and 7 bases lay in between. This CDR3 has 12 amino acids. CDR1 is MGHDK, CDR2 SYGVNS, per germline. The CDR3 DNA reads as TGTGCCAGCAGTGAATCTGGGGTTGGCTACACCTTC. This gives the protein CASSESGVGYTF.

J is TRBJ1-5 and V is TRBV10-2; a possible D gene is TRBD1 (5 bases). The germline V gene encodes CDR1 WSHSY and CDR2 SAAADI. The germline V and J ends were trimmed by 2 bases and 7 bases, with 6 bases remaining between them. The CDR3 is 12 residues long. In DNA, the CDR3 is TGCGCCAGCAGTGAGGGGACCCAGCCCCAGCATTTT. Translating it yields CASSEGTQPQHF.

About this clone: This sample includes further DNA sequences coding for the same CDR3. The rearrangement uses TRBV2 and TRBJ1-5; D is undetermined. Per germline, CDR1 SNHLY and CDR2 FYNNEI. The V end lost 8 bases, the J end lost 0 bases, and 5 bases lay between the germline ends. The CDR3 runs 12 residues. The CDR3 sequence: CASRRSNQPQHF. The CDR3 coding sequence is TGTGCCAGCCGCCGTAGCAATCAGCCCCAGCATTTT.

This CDR3 is CASSPGVNQPQHF. The DNA of the CDR3 is TGTGCCAGCAGCCCCGGGGTCAATCAGCCCCAGCATTTT. The chain combines TRBV6-5 with TRBJ1-5; D not resolved. The CDR3 is 13 residues long. Germline CDR1 is MNHEY and CDR2 is SVGAGI. Trimming removed 6 bases from V and 3 bases from J, with 9 bases in between.

The CDR3 sequence is CASSIGTSPLNEQFF. CDR3 nucleotide sequence: TGTGCCAGTAGTATAGGGACTAGCCCCCTCAATGAGCAGTTCTTC. V and J are TRBV19 and TRBJ2-1; 8 bases agree with TRBD2. Germline CDR1 is LNHDA and CDR2 is SQIVND (reference sequence). V was clipped by 1 base and J by 6 bases; unmatched bases: 5. The CDR3 has 15 amino acids.

This rearrangement joins TRBV29-1 to TRBJ2-7, with D perhaps matching TRBD2 (6 bases). V lost 4 bases and J 3 bases, leaving 13 bases between the germline ends. The V gene's germline CDR1 is SQVTM and CDR2 ANQGSEA. The CDR3 has 13 residues. CDR3 sequence: CSVGTGGYYEQYF. CDR3 DNA sequence: TGCAGCGTTGGTACAGGAGGGTACTACGAGCAGTACTTC.

V and J are TRBV9 and TRBJ2-1, with D hard to call. CDR1 is SGDLS, CDR2 YYNGEE, per germline. The CDR3 length is 15 residues. V dropped 0 bases and J dropped 6 bases, with 13 bases sitting between them. CDR3 amino acids: CASSVVDFDLNEQFF. The DNA for the CDR3 is TGTGCCAGCAGCGTAGTTGACTTCGACCTCAATGAGCAGTTCTTC.

The chain combines TRBV4-1 with TRBJ2-5, with 11 nucleotides matching TRBD2. CDR3 length: 16 residues. Germline V gene sequence: CDR1 MGHRA, CDR2 YSYEKL. V was clipped by 1 base and J by 2 bases; unmatched bases: 3. CDR3 DNA sequence: TGCGCCAGCAGCCAAGTATTAGCGGGGGGGCAAGAGACCCAGTACTTC. Its translation: CASSQVLAGGQETQYF.

The chain uses TRBV28 and TRBJ1-5; possibly TRBD1 for D (5 bases). CDR3 length: 18 residues. Per germline, CDR1 MDHEN and CDR2 SYDVKM. The V end was cut by 6 bases, the J end by 3 bases, with 24 bases between. The CDR3 DNA sequence: TGTGCCAGCAGCCAAAGTGGGGGGAATAGCTTTAACAATCAGCCCCAGCATTTT. Translated: CASSQSGGNSFNNQPQHF.

The chain uses TRBV6-4 and TRBJ2-7; 9 bases align to TRBD1. V lost 8 bases and J lost 5; bases outside the gene matches: 4. Germline V CDR1 and CDR2: MRHNA, SNTAGT. This CDR3 has 12 residues. Here the CDR3 DNA reads TGTGCCAGCGGGGACAGGGAACACGAGCAGTACGTC. Translation gives CASGDREHEQYV.

The chain combines TRBV5-4 with TRBJ2-5, with TRBD1 matching over 12 bases. J was trimmed by 0 bases and V by 4 bases; bases with no gene match: 7. CDR1 and CDR2 from the germline V gene are SGHNT and YYREEE (reference sequence). The CDR3 consists of 17 residues. The CDR3, as DNA: TGTGCCAGCAGCCTCGGGACAGGGGGCACGTACCAAGAGACCCAGTACTTC. Translation gives CASSLGTGGTYQETQYF.

CDR3 coding DNA: TGTGCCAGCAGCTACCTAGCCAGCACAGATACGCAGTATTTT. Translation: CASSYLASTDTQYF. J is TRBJ2-3 and V is TRBV5-6, with D perhaps matching TRBD2 (5 bases). Germline V gives CDR1 SGHDT, CDR2 YYEEEE. The CDR3 is 14 amino acids. With 3 bases removed from V and 0 bases from J, the gap between germline ends came to 8 bases.

The genes are TRBV5-1 and TRBJ2-3, with D possibly TRBD1 on 5 matching bases. The length of the CDR3 is 13 residues. Trimming pared 3 bases from V and 6 bases from J, leaving 11 bases between. The germline V gene encodes CDR1 SGHRS and CDR2 YFSETQ. CDR3 amino acids: CASSWQGTDTQYF. CDR3 nucleotide sequence: TGCGCCAGCAGCTGGCAGGGAACCGATACGCAGTATTTT.

The chain combines TRBV7-6 with TRBJ2-1, with 7 bases matching TRBD2. V dropped 7 bases and J dropped 1; count of bases not matched to a gene: 22. Germline V gene data show CDR1 as SGHVS and CDR2 as FNYEAQ. There are 20 residues in the CDR3. CDR3 nucleotide sequence: TGTGCCAGCACCCCATTGGGTGGGAGGGCGTCCGGGGGGTCCTACAATGAGCAGTTCTTC. Translating it yields CASTPLGGRASGGSYNEQFF.

This clone turned up a few times. The chain employs TRBV19 and TRBJ1-6; D not certain. Between the trimmed V and J ends, which lost 6 bases and 8 bases, there was a span of 14 bases. CDR3 length: 14 residues. Per germline, CDR1 LNHDA and CDR2 SQIVND (reference sequence). This chain's CDR3 is CASRLGKFDSPLHF. For the CDR3, the DNA is TGTGCCAGTAGGCTGGGGAAGTTCGATTCACCCCTCCACTTT.

This chain uses TRBV28 with TRBJ2-7, with 7 bases fitting TRBD2. The germline CDR1 and CDR2 sequences are MDHEN and SYDVKM. CDR3 size: 14 residues. Losses at the gene ends were 6 bases for V and 2 bases for J; bases not matched to a gene: 7. The CDR3 DNA reads as TGTGCCAGCAGGAGGGCTAGCGGTGCCTACGAGCAGTACGTC. Its translation is CASRRASGAYEQYV.

The gene calls are TRBV2 and TRBJ2-1; 9 nucleotides agree with TRBD2. Germline CDR1 is SNHLY and CDR2 is FYNNEI. This CDR3 is 15 amino acids long. With V trimmed by 3 bases and J by 10 bases, 10 bases remained unmatched. Here the CDR3 reads CASSDEAGGTTEQFF. The CDR3 DNA is TGTGCCAGCAGTGATGAGGCGGGAGGGACCACGGAGCAGTTCTTC.